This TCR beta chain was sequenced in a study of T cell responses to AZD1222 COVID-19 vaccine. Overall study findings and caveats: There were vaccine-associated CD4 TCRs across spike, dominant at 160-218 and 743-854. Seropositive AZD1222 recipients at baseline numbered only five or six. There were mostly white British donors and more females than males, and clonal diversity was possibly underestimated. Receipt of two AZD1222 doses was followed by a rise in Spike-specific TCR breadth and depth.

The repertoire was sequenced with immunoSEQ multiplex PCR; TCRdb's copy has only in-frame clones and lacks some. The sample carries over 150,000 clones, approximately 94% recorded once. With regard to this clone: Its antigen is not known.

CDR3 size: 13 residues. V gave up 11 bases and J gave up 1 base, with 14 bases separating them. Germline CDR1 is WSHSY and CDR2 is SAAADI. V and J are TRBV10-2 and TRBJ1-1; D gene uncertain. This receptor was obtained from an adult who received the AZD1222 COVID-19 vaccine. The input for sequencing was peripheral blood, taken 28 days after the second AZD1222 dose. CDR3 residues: CADICSGNTEAFF. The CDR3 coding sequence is TGCGCCGATATTTGTTCGGGGAACACTGAAGCTTTCTTT.